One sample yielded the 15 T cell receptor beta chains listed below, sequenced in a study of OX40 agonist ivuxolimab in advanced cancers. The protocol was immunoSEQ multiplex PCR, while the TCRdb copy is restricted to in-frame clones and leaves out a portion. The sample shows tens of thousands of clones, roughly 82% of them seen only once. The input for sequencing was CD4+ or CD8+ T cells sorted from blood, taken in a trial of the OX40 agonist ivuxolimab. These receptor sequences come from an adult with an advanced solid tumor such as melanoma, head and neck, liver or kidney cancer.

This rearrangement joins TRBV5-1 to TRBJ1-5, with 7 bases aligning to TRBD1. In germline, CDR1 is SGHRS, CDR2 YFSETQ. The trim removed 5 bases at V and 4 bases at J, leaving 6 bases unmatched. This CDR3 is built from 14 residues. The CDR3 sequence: CASSTGEVNQPQHF. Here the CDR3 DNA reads TGCGCCAGCAGTACAGGGGAGGTGAATCAGCCCCAGCATTTT.

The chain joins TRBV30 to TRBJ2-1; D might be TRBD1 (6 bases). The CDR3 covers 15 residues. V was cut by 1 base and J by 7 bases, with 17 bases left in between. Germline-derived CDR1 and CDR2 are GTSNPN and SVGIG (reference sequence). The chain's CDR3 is CAWSGPGFRGNEQFF. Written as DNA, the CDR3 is TGTGCCTGGAGTGGACCAGGCTTTAGGGGGAATGAGCAGTTCTTC.

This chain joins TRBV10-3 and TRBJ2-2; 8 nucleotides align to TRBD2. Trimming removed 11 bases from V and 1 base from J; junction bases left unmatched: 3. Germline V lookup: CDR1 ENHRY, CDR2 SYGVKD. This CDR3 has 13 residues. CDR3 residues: CAAGGVNTGELFF. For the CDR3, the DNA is TGTGCCGCGGGGGGAGTGAACACCGGGGAGCTGTTTTTT.

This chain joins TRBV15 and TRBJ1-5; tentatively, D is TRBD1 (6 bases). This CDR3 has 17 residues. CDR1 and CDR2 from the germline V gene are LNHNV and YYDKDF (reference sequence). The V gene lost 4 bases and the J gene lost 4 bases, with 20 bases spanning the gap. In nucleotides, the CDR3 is TGTGCCACCAGCAAAAGGTGGGAACAGGGATGGAATCAGCCCCAGCATTTT. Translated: CATSKRWEQGWNQPQHF.

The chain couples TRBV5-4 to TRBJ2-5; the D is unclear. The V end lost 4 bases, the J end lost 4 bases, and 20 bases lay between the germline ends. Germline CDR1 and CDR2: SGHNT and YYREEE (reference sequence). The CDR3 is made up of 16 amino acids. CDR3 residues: CASSPVPGLWAETQYF. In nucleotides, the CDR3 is TGTGCCAGCAGCCCCGTTCCGGGCCTCTGGGCAGAGACCCAGTACTTC.

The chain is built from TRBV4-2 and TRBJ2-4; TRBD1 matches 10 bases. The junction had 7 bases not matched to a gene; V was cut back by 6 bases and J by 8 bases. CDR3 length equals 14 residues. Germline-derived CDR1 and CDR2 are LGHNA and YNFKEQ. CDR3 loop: CASRTTGGADIQYF. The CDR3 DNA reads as TGTGCCAGCAGAACGACAGGGGGCGCAGACATTCAGTACTTC.

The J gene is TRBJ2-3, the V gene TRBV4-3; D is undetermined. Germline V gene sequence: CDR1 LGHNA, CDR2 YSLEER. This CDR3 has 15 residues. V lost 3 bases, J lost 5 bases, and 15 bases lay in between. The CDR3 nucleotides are TGCGCCAGCAGCCAGGCCCGCGAGTTGGGAGATACGCAGTATTTT. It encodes CASSQARELGDTQYF.

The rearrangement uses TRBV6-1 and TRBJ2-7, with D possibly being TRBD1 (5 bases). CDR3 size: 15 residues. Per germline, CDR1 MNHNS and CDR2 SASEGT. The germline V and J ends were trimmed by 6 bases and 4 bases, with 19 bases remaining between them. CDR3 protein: CASRLASGLRYEQYF. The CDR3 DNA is TGTGCCAGCAGGCTCGCCTCAGGGTTGAGGTACGAGCAGTACTTC.

The DNA for the CDR3 is TGTGCCAGTTCTAGGGACATTTTCTACGAGCAGTACTTC. It is translated as CASSRDIFYEQYF. This rearrangement joins TRBV9 to TRBJ2-7; the D gene is possibly TRBD1 (6 bases). The CDR3 spans 13 residues. V was trimmed by 8 bases and J by 3 bases, leaving 15 bases between them. Germline V gene data show CDR1 as SGDLS and CDR2 as YYNGEE.

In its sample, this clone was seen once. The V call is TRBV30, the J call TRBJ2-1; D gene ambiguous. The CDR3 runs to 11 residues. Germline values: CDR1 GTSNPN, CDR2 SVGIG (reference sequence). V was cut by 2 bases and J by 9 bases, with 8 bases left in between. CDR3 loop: CAWSMRSEQFF. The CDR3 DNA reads TGTGCCTGGAGTATGCGGAGTGAGCAGTTCTTC.

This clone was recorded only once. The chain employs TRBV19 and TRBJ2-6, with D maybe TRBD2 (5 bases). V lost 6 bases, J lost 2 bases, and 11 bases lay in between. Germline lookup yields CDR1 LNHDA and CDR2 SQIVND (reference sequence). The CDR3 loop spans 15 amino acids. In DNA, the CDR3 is TGTGCCAGTAGCCGCGGGCAGGCTGGGGCCAACGTCCTGACTTTC. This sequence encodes CASSRGQAGANVLTF.

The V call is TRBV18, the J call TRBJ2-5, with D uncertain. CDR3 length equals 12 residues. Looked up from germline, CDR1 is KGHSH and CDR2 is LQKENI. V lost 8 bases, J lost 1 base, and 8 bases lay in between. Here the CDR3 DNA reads TGTGCCAGCAGACGGAGCCAAGAGACCCAGTACTTC. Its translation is CASRRSQETQYF.

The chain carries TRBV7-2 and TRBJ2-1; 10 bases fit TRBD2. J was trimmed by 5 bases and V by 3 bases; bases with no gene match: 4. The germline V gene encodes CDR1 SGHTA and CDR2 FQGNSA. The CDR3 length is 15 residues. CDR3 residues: CASSFGLAANNEQFF. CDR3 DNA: TGTGCCAGCAGCTTCGGACTAGCGGCTAACAATGAGCAGTTCTTC.

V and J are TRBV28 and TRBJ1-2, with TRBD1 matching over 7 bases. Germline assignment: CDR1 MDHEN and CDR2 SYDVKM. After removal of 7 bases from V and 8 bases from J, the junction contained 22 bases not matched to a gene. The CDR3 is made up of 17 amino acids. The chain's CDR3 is CASNYPRGAGGLLGYTF. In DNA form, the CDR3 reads TGTGCCAGCAATTATCCGCGGGGGGCAGGGGGATTATTGGGCTACACCTTC.

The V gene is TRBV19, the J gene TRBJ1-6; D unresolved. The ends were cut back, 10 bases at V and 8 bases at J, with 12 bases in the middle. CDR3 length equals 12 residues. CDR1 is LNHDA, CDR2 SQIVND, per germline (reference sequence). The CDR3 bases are TGTGCCACCTCCCCACTGGATTCACCCCTCCACTTT. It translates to CATSPLDSPLHF.